This T cell receptor beta chain was sequenced for a study of type 1 and type 2 diabetes patients listed by TCRdb under 2016. At the level of the whole study: Eight or nine type 1 diabetes patients, a few type 2 diabetes patients and about 6 nondiabetic controls, all recruited in China, made up the cohort. Across the study, CD4+ and CD8+ T cells were positively selected from PBMCs using CD4 or CD8 MicroBeads on MACS columns. The whole study generated approximately 20 million paired-end reads. In the study, high-throughput sequencing was used to profile TCRbeta repertoires so that type 1 diabetes, type 2 diabetes and nondiabetic individuals could be compared. For the type 1 diabetes patients, the type 2 diabetes patients acted as a disease comparison group. When roughly 22-cycle amplification was compared with roughly 25-cycle amplification, V gene usage looked similar, suggesting that primer efficiencies were similar and PCR bias was random. Paired-end sequencing of TCRbeta libraries was performed on Illumina HiSeq 2000 or MiSeq instruments.

All diabetic patients met standard classification criteria for type 1 or type 2 diabetes, with glucose and C-peptide assessed by WHO-recommended methods. Exclusion applied to any donor with other autoimmune diseases or infections within the previous four weeks. Ten milliliters of peripheral blood were collected from each participant. PBMCs were isolated with LymphoPrep density separation. Inclusive of the bounding cysteine and phenylalanine, the CDR3 is 13 residues long. The CDR3 DNA has 39 bases and is translated from base 1. V and J are truncated by 1 base and 6 bases respectively, leaving an intervening sequence of 10 bases. The CDR1 and CDR2 encoded by the germline V gene are SGHDN and FVKESK. Study-wide conclusions, independent of this receptor: Type 2 diabetes patients had few highly-expanded CD4+ clones (median one), and those clones made up a median about 4% of reads. High diversity was shown by type 2 diabetes repertoires, and the diversity was significantly greater than that of type 1 diabetes repertoires in both CD4+ and CD8+ T cells. V and J gene usage patterns of type 2 diabetes and control samples were highly correlated, averaging roughly 0.97 between samples. Because only a limited number of T2D and control samples were sequenced, some T1D-only HECs might also be present in more T2D or control samples. Age and gender were not matched between study groups, possibly biasing interpretation.

Instrument on record: Illumina MiSeq. For TCRbeta CDR3 amplification, the template was genomic DNA taken from the sorted T cell subsets. Multiplex PCR with 30 forward and 13 reverse primers amplified the TCRbeta CDR3 region. AMPure XP beads were used to purify the PCR products, after which a second roughly 26-cycle PCR added indices and adaptors. Before sequencing, the libraries were purified from gel with the QIAquick Gel Extraction Kit. From the authors' description of their analysis: Paired-end reads were merged using FLASH and were aligned with IgBLAST to IMGT V, D and J germline references. Reads with below 70% alignment identity to germline references were discarded, leaving 11,114,426 reads study-wide. IMGT definitions were followed to assign CDR3 boundaries, reading frame and productivity. Highly-expanded clones were defined as clones at or above 1% of reads, and diversity was measured by normalized Shannon entropy. Unpaired two-tailed t-tests were used to test group differences in Shannon entropy. TCRdb ran its own pipeline on the public reads, namely fastp trimming at Q25 and MiXCR clone calling, and kept in-frame beta chains. Each CDR3 protein gets just one entry, which takes the most common genes and DNA from the rows behind it. These V and J calls derive from TCRdb rather than the authors' analysis. For this sample there are around 300,000 distinct CDR3 sequences; roughly 48% appear just once. Approximately 14% of the sample lies in the top ten.

Of note for this clonotype: The clone's antigen remains unknown. Per-base qualities were not stored, and no clone one base away is much larger.

The chain uses TRBV14 and TRBJ2-7; the D gene identity is not certain. This receptor was taken from a man between 18 and 35 years old with type 2 diabetes. Sequenced material: peripheral blood mononuclear cells (PBMCs). The CDR3 here reads CASSQVHSCEQYF. The DNA sequence follows: TGTGCCAGCAGCCAAGTGCACAGCTGCGAGCAGTACTTC.